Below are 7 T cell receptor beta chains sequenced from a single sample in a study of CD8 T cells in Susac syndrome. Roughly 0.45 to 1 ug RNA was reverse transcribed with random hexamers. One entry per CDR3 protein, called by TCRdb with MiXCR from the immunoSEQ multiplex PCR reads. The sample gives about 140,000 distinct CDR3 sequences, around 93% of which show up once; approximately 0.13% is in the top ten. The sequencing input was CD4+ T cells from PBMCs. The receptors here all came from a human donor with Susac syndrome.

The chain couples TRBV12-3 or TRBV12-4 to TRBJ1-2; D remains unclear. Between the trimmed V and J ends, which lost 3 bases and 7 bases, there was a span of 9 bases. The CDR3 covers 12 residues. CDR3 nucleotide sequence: TGTGCCAGCAGTTTCGATCCGCTTGGCTACACCTTC. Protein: CASSFDPLGYTF.

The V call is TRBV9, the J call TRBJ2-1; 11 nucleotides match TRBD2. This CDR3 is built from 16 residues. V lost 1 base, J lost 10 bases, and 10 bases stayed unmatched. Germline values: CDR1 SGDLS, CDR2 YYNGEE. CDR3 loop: CASSVPLAGGGEEQFF. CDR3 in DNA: TGTGCCAGCAGCGTACCTCTAGCGGGGGGAGGGGAGGAGCAGTTCTTC.

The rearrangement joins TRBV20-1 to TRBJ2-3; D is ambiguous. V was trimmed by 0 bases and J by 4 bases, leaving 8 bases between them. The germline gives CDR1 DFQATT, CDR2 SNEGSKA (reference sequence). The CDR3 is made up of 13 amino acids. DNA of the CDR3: TGCAGTGCTAGAGAAAGTAGTCCAGATACGCAGTATTTT. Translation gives CSARESSPDTQYF.

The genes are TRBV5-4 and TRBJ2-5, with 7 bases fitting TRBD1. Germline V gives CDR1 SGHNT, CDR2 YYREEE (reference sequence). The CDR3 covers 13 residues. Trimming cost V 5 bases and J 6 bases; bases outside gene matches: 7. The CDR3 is CASSPQGGKTQYF. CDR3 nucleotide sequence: TGTGCCAGCAGTCCCCAAGGGGGCAAGACCCAGTACTTC.

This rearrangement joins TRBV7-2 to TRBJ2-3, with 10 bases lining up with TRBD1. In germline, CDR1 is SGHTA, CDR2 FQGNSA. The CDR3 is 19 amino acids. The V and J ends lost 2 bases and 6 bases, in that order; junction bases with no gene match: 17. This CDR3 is CASSLFPPVTGGAPDTQYF. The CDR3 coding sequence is TGTGCCAGCAGCTTATTTCCCCCCGTGACAGGGGGCGCCCCGGATACGCAGTATTTT.

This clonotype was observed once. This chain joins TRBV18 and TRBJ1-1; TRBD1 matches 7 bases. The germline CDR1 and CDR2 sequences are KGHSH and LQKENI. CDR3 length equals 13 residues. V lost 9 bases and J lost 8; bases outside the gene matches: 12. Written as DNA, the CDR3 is TGTGCCAGTACGACAGGGATCTCCAGCGAAGCTTTCTTT. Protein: CASTTGISSEAFF.

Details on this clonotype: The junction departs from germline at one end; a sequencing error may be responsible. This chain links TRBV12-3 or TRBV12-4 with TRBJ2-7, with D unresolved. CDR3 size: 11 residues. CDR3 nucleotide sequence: TGTGCCAGCAGTTTAAGCAGTCGTCCGAGCTTC. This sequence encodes CASSLSSRPSF.